This TCR beta chain was captured by sequencing in a study of a mutant IDH1 vaccine in newly diagnosed glioma. The wider study: Commencement of vaccination occurred 4-6 weeks following radiotherapy alone, or concurrently with temozolomide cycles. The earlier regimen, radiotherapy, temozolomide, or both, was most often both.

On this clone: The antigen remains unidentified.

The CDR3 covers 15 residues. The V gene's germline CDR1 is MNHNY and CDR2 SVGAGI (reference sequence). V shed 6 bases and J shed 2 bases, with 16 bases lying between them. Clones were read by immunoSEQ multiplex PCR, and TCRdb kept only the in-frame ones, dropping some. Found here are just under 70,000 clones, roughly 80% of them singletons; the top ten hold more than 10%. Time point in this sample: week 35, safety follow-up. The investigators gave 300 ug of mutant IDH1 20-mer peptide in each vaccine dose, together with topical imiquimod. Source: PBMCs, taken from a glioma patient whose treatment included an IDH1 peptide vaccine. The TCR originated in a man between 18 and 29 years old with glioma. The chain links TRBV6-6 to TRBJ2-5, with D possibly matching TRBD1 (5 bases). CDR3 DNA sequence: TGTGCCAGCAGGAAGGGGCAAGGCTCTCAAGAGACCCAGTACTTC. It encodes CASRKGQGSQETQYF.